In its sample, the clone carrying this TCR beta chain was seen once. The data derive from a study of glioma-infiltrating T cells after dendritic cell vaccination. Study-wide background: Samples are from glioblastoma patients in Phase I and II dendritic cell vaccine trials. Dendritic cell vaccine was injected intradermally three times, biweekly.

The time point: after dendritic cell vaccination, including at tumor progression/relapse. None of the glioblastoma patients had an isocitrate dehydrogenase mutation. Primers: 60 V beta forward and 13 J beta reverse. Some clones are missing from TCRdb's copy, which holds only in-frame ones; the method was immunoSEQ multiplex PCR. This sample yields about 100,000 clones, of which 65% to 85% are seen a single time; roughly 5.5% belongs to the top ten. Trimming took 6 bases from V and 3 from J, leaving 11 bases between them. The CDR3 is 13 amino acids. CDR1 is SNHLY, CDR2 FYNNEI, per germline. The chain uses TRBV2 and TRBJ1-2; D perhaps matches TRBD1 (5 bases). The source is a human donor with glioblastoma. Sequenced material: blood, taken after dendritic cell vaccination. The DNA for the CDR3 is TGTGCCAGCAGCCTATCGACAGACTATGGCTACACCTTC. It yields the protein CASSLSTDYGYTF. Full variable domain (remainder filled in from reference TRBV2 and TRBJ1-2): EPEVTQTPSHQVTQMGQEVILRCVPISNHLYFYWYRQILGQKVEFLVSFYNNEISEKSEIFDDQFSVERPDGSNFTLKIRSTKLEDSAMYFCASSLSTDYGYTFGSGTRLTVV.